The entry below describes one T cell receptor (beta chain). The antigen is unknown. The donors were members of the approximately 130-subject validation cohort (separate from the approximately 670-subject first cohort). This sample stems from a study of cytomegalovirus exposure and HLA in healthy donors. Study-wide findings and caveats: The finding came from a later analysis; first-cohort TCR clusters tended to co-occur in the roughly 120 validation repertoires. The classifier reportedly diagnosed cytomegalovirus status with high sensitivity and specificity.

Germline V gene sequence: CDR1 MDHEN, CDR2 SYDVKM. With V trimmed by 4 bases and J by 6 bases, 10 bases remained unmatched. This CDR3 region has 15 residues. Method: immunoSEQ multiplex PCR; TCRdb's copy keeps in-frame clones and lacks some. This sample carries roughly 100,000 clones, 86% of them seen once, and the ten largest clones take roughly 4.2%. The J gene is TRBJ1-1, the V gene TRBV28; 8 nucleotides line up with TRBD1. This TCR derives from a woman between 18 and 29 years old in good health and CMV-seropositive. The source material was PBMCs. The CDR3: CASSSGQAVGAEAFF. Written as DNA, the CDR3 is TGTGCCAGCAGTTCGGGACAGGCCGTTGGGGCTGAAGCTTTCTTT.